The 21 T cell receptor beta chains below come from one sample, sequenced in a study of T cell responses to AZD1222 COVID-19 vaccine (dated by TCRdb to the early 2020s). The sample's time point, from its label and the paper: baseline before first vaccination. The receptor library was made with the immunoSEQ multiplex PCR assay. TCRdb provides this immuneACCESS table in a form limited to in-frame rearrangements. Some clones are lacking; in checked studies, under half of them reflect an unresolved V gene, and why the rest are absent is not known. Here the sample has about 76,000 clones; approximately 91% occur a single time. The ten largest account for under 13% of the sample. Sample: peripheral blood, taken on day 0 of AZD1222 vaccination. The source is an adult in good health.

V usage is TRBV12-5 and J usage is TRBJ2-5, with no clear D. The CDR3 totals 16 residues. Germline values: CDR1 LGHNT, CDR2 FRNRAP. Trimming took 7 bases from V and 2 from J, leaving 20 bases between them. The CDR3 is CASALGYRPDQETQYF. DNA for the CDR3: TGTGCTAGTGCCTTGGGGTACAGACCGGATCAAGAGACCCAGTACTTC.

The chain couples TRBV6-4 to TRBJ1-2; weak D call: TRBD1 (5 bases). Germline V gene sequence: CDR1 MRHNA, CDR2 SNTAGT. The CDR3 is 12 residues long. V was clipped by 6 bases and J by 6 bases, with 11 bases between them. The CDR3 protein is CASSPGTNGYTF. Here the CDR3 DNA reads TGTGCCAGCAGCCCCGGGACGAATGGCTACACCTTC.

V usage is TRBV7-5 and J usage is TRBJ1-5; TRBD1 is the table's D call and was not checked against the DNA. TRBV7-5 is recorded as a pseudogene. This CDR3 region has 15 residues. CDR3 nucleotide sequence: TGTGTCAGAAGCGGATGGCCAGGGGGCAATCAGCCCCAGCATTTT. It translates to CVRSGWPGGNQPQHF.

The rearrangement links TRBV19 to TRBJ2-1; 11 bases line up with TRBD2. The CDR3 totals 16 residues. V lost 4 bases, J lost 8 bases, and 10 bases stayed unmatched. From germline, CDR1 is LNHDA and CDR2 SQIVND (reference sequence). The CDR3 DNA follows: TGTGCCAGTAGTACCCTACTAGCGGGAGAATTCGATGAGCAGTTCTTC. Its translation is CASSTLLAGEFDEQFF.

This CDR3 reads CASSARDRGSNQPQHF. Written as DNA, the CDR3 is TGTGCCAGCAGTGCGAGGGACAGGGGATCCAATCAGCCCCAGCATTTT. The rearrangement joins TRBV6-1 to TRBJ1-5; 10 nucleotides match TRBD1. V was pared by 4 bases and J by 3 bases, with 6 bases of the junction left unmatched. The CDR3 runs to 16 residues. The germline CDR1 and CDR2 sequences are MNHNS and SASEGT.

The rearrangement uses TRBV14 and TRBJ2-1; maybe TRBD1 (5 bases). The V gene's germline CDR1 is SGHDN and CDR2 FVKESK. CDR3 length: 12 residues. The V end lost 1 base, the J end lost 9 bases, and 7 bases lay between the germline ends. The CDR3 DNA reads TGTGCCAGCAGCCAAGGGGGCGTTGAGCAGTTCTTC. This codes for CASSQGGVEQFF.

This chain connects TRBV6-1 to TRBJ2-7; no clear D. V gave up 2 bases and J gave up 3 bases, with 2 bases separating them. The CDR3 is made up of 11 amino acids. Germline CDR1 reads MNHNS; CDR2 reads SASEGT. The CDR3 loop reads CASSEFYEQYV. CDR3 DNA sequence: TGTGCCAGCAGTGAATTCTACGAGCAGTACGTC.

This clone was seen only once. V and J are TRBV5-5 and TRBJ1-5; TRBD1 aligns across 7 bases. Per the germline V gene, CDR1 is SGHKS and CDR2 is YYEKEE (reference sequence). The CDR3 contains 14 residues. Unmatched junction bases numbered 4, after V lost 0 bases and J lost 7 bases. The CDR3 DNA is TGTGCCAGCAGCTTGGGGGGGACAGTACAGCCCCAGCATTTT. Translation gives CASSLGGTVQPQHF.

The V gene is TRBV27, the J gene TRBJ1-1; no clear D gene. This CDR3 is 13 amino acids long. With 6 bases removed from V and 4 bases from J, the gap between germline ends came to 12 bases. Germline V gene sequence: CDR1 MNHEY, CDR2 SMNVEV (reference sequence). CDR3: CASRQTSGTEAFF. The CDR3 region has the DNA TGTGCCAGCAGGCAGACCTCGGGCACTGAAGCTTTCTTT.

V usage is TRBV29-1 and J usage is TRBJ2-7; D gene uncertain. The CDR3 is 13 residues long. Germline assignment: CDR1 SQVTM and CDR2 ANQGSEA. The CDR3 nucleotides read TGCAGCGTAGAAGAGTTAAGCTCCTACGAGCAGTACGTC. Translation gives CSVEELSSYEQYV.

The chain employs TRBV30 and TRBJ2-3; 9 nucleotides align to TRBD2. The CDR3 length is 13 residues. Trimming removed 6 bases from V and 10 bases from J; junction bases left unmatched: 11. Germline loops: CDR1 GTSNPN, CDR2 SVGIG (reference sequence). CDR3: CACMSVAGVPQYF. CDR3 sequence (DNA): TGTGCCTGCATGAGTGTAGCGGGGGTCCCGCAGTATTTT.

Here the CDR3 reads CASSQEGGTEAFF. In DNA, the CDR3 is TGTGCCAGCAGCCAAGAGGGAGGGACTGAAGCTTTCTTT. The genes are TRBV3-1 (or the pseudogene TRBV3-2) and TRBJ1-1; D is undetermined. With 0 bases removed from V and 5 bases from J, the gap between germline ends came to 7 bases. The CDR3 is 13 amino acids. Germline CDR1 reads LGHDT; CDR2 reads YNNKEL (reference sequence).

This chain links TRBV19 with TRBJ1-2, with D possibly TRBD1 on 6 matching bases. This CDR3 has 15 amino acids. Trimming cost V 3 bases and J 6 bases, with 17 bases left between them. The germline V gene has CDR1 LNHDA and CDR2 SQIVND (reference sequence). The CDR3 DNA sequence: TGTGCCAGTAGTATCTCGGGGCTACCAGGGGATGGCTACACCTTC. Its protein is CASSISGLPGDGYTF.

The genes are TRBV2 and TRBJ2-5; 8 bases map to TRBD1. CDR1 is SNHLY and CDR2 is FYNNEI in the germline V gene. The CDR3 loop spans 14 amino acids. Trimming removed 3 bases from V and 5 bases from J; junction bases left unmatched: 5. CDR3 bases: TGTGCCAGCAGTGATAGGACAGGGAAGGAGACCCAGTACTTC. Translation gives CASSDRTGKETQYF.

The chain links TRBV7-9 to TRBJ2-1; tentatively, D is TRBD2 (6 bases). This CDR3 has 18 amino acids. Germline-derived CDR1 and CDR2 are SEHNR and FQNEAQ (reference sequence). The germline V and J ends were trimmed by 7 bases and 2 bases, with 24 bases remaining between them. CDR3 nucleotide sequence: TGTGCCAGCAACCCTGCTGGGGGGACCCGGGATACCTACAATGAGCAGTTCTTC. This gives the protein CASNPAGGTRDTYNEQFF.

This chain uses TRBV2 with TRBJ2-7; 8 bases line up with TRBD1. The V segment lost 6 bases and the J segment 2 bases; nucleotides outside the gene matches: 6. In germline, CDR1 is SNHLY, CDR2 FYNNEI. The CDR3 loop spans 14 amino acids. The CDR3 here is CASSRDRGTYEQYF. CDR3 sequence (DNA): TGTGCCAGCAGCCGAGACAGGGGTACCTACGAGCAGTACTTC.

The V and J genes are TRBV6-6 and TRBJ2-3; D gene ambiguous. V shed 8 bases and J shed 2 bases, with 8 bases lying between them. The germline gives CDR1 MNHNY, CDR2 SVGAGI (reference sequence). CDR3 size: 12 residues. The CDR3 region is CASVSSTDTQYF. In DNA form, the CDR3 reads TGTGCCAGCGTCTCGTCCACAGATACGCAGTATTTT.

This sequence joins TRBV28 and TRBJ2-7; the D is unclear. V shed 2 bases and J shed 0 bases, with 17 bases lying between them. This CDR3 region has 17 residues. Germline V lookup: CDR1 MDHEN, CDR2 SYDVKM. CDR3 coding DNA: TGTGCCAGCAGTTTAAGCCTTGTGGCGAGGAGCTCCTACGAGCAGTACTTC. Translation gives CASSLSLVARSSYEQYF. Filled out from reference TRBV28 and TRBJ2-7, the complete variable domain reads DVKVTQSSRYLVKRTGEKVFLECVQDMDHENMFWYRQDPGLGLRLIYFSYDVKMKEKGDIPEGYSVSREKKERFSLILESASTNQTSMYLCASSLSLVARSSYEQYFGPGTRLTVT.

The genes are TRBV12-3 or TRBV12-4 and TRBJ2-2; D is undetermined. The ends were cut back, 5 bases at V and 3 bases at J, with 4 bases in the middle. The CDR3 contains 12 residues. The CDR3 spells CASSLDTGELFF. In DNA form, the CDR3 reads TGTGCCAGCAGTCTAGACACCGGGGAGCTGTTTTTT.

V and J are TRBV6-5 and TRBJ1-2; maybe TRBD1 (6 bases). CDR3 length equals 14 residues. Trimming pared 2 bases from V and 4 bases from J, leaving 11 bases between. Germline CDR1 is MNHEY and CDR2 is SVGAGI. The CDR3 spells CASSYGGQRYGYTF. The DNA for the CDR3 is TGTGCCAGCAGTTACGGAGGACAGCGCTATGGCTACACCTTC.

There are a few counts of this clone. The J gene is TRBJ2-7, the V gene TRBV7-9, with a weak D call TRBD1 (6 bases). CDR3 length equals 14 residues. The germline gives CDR1 SEHNR, CDR2 FQNEAQ (reference sequence). Trimming left V 4 bases short and J 3 bases short, with 13 bases between. The CDR3 reads CASSSRGGGYEQYF. The CDR3 nucleotides read TGTGCCAGCAGCTCCCGTGGGGGCGGCTACGAGCAGTACTTC.